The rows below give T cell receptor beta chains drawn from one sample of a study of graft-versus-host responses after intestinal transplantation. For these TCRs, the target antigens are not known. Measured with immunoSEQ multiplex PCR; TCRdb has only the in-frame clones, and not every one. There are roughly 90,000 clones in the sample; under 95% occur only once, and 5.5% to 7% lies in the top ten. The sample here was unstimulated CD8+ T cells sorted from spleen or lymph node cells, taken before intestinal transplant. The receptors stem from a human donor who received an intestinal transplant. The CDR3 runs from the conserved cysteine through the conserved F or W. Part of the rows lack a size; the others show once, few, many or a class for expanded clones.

CASSLASSEQYF,NA,TRBV13,TRBJ2-7
CASSVKGDRNEKLFF,few,TRBV9,TRBJ1-4
CASRRGIWGGPNWYEQYF,NA,TRBV5-1,TRBJ2-7
CASSLEGGPSYEQYF,NA,TRBV5-1,TRBJ2-7
CASSPIPRLAGELLETQYF,once,TRBV28,TRBJ2-5
CASSAATYTQYF,NA,TRBV11-3,TRBJ2-3
CSTLWPLAGVGGNEQFF,NA,TRBV29-1,TRBJ2-1
CASSQPTGNEQYF,once,TRBV4-1,NA
CASSQDEGRGANVLTF,few,TRBV4-1,TRBJ2-6
CASSLLSGGREETQYF,NA,TRBV7-3,TRBJ2-5
CASRIGLAGHEQYF,NA,TRBV27,TRBJ2-7
CASSEETDYEQYF,NA,TRBV6-1,TRBJ2-7
CASESQGADHTQYF,NA,TRBV11-2,TRBJ2-3
CASSSLGADTQYF,NA,TRBV5-4,TRBJ2-3
CASSVGDRGDYEQYF,NA,TRBV9,TRBJ2-7
CASSLDPGGSYNEQFF,NA,TRBV7-9,TRBJ2-1
CASSVVLKGLNNEQFF,NA,TRBV6-1,TRBJ2-1
CASRPLEVYEQYF,once,TRBV6-5,TRBJ2-7
CATAPPEVPLVREAFF,NA,TRBV19,TRBJ1-1
CASSSAAGGRQETQYF,NA,TRBV7-9,TRBJ2-5
CASIPLGRGTNTIYF,NA,TRBV11-1,TRBJ1-3
CASRPPLAGGWDNEQFF,NA,TRBV28,TRBJ2-1
CASSDEGANYGYTF,once,TRBV9,TRBJ1-2
CASSYSLAGETDTQYF,NA,TRBV6-5,TRBJ2-3
CASSPSGQGAYEQYF,NA,TRBV13,TRBJ2-7
CASSVGWSEQETQYF,NA,TRBV7-9,TRBJ2-5
CASSSAGRGYEQYF,NA,TRBV27,TRBJ2-7
CAISRGSDENTEAFF,NA,TRBV10-3,TRBJ1-1
CASSVEGLSNTGELFF,NA,TRBV9,TRBJ2-2
CASSQEGREIYEQYF,NA,TRBV4-1,NA
CASSEGSHEQYF,NA,TRBV2,TRBJ2-7
CASSHRVGDGYTF,NA,TRBV6-6,TRBJ1-2
CASSVEGNEQFF,NA,TRBV9,TRBJ2-1
CASSFGQTGGVDEQYF,once,TRBV7-6,TRBJ2-7
CASSYAGTGNTGELFF,NA,TRBV6-5,TRBJ2-2
CASSQGLAGGEQFF,NA,TRBV4-2,TRBJ2-1
CASRDPTNTEAFF,NA,TRBV2,TRBJ1-1
CASSFGRGSNTGNQPQHF,NA,TRBV7-9,TRBJ1-5
CASSEFPEKYGETQYF,NA,TRBV6-1,TRBJ2-5
CASSLPGLTYNEQFF,NA,TRBV6-5,TRBJ2-1
CASSVGGGGSTYNEQFF,NA,TRBV9,TRBJ2-1
CASSLVDRERDGYTF,NA,TRBV7-9,TRBJ1-2
CASSPSGLAGWETQYF,NA,TRBV28,TRBJ2-5
CASGQGLGNQPQHF,NA,TRBV30,TRBJ1-5
CASSEILGQGNLLEQYF,NA,TRBV2,TRBJ2-7
CASSQGGNYPYEQYF,NA,TRBV4-1,TRBJ2-7
CASSVERTGNTEAFF,NA,TRBV9,TRBJ1-1